This T cell receptor beta chain was obtained from a study of T cells after yellow fever vaccination. The CDR3 loop spans 14 amino acids. The germline CDR1 and CDR2 sequences are DFQATT and SNEGSKA (reference sequence). The V gene end was trimmed by 5 bases and the J gene end by 4 bases; junction bases not matched to a gene: 8. Via MiXCR, TCRdb re-called the 5' RACE reads, giving one row per CDR3 protein. The table lists some 320,000 distinct CDR3 sequences, about 10% of them singletons. The V call is TRBV20-1, the J call TRBJ2-5, with 9 nucleotides matching TRBD1. The source of this sequence is a man between 18 and 35 years old who received the YFV17D yellow fever vaccine. This specimen was CD4+ T cells sorted from PBMCs, taken 5 days after the yellow fever booster vaccination. CDR3 DNA sequence: TGCAGTGCTTCGGGGACAGGGATTGGAGAGACCCAGTACTTC. This encodes CSASGTGIGETQYF.